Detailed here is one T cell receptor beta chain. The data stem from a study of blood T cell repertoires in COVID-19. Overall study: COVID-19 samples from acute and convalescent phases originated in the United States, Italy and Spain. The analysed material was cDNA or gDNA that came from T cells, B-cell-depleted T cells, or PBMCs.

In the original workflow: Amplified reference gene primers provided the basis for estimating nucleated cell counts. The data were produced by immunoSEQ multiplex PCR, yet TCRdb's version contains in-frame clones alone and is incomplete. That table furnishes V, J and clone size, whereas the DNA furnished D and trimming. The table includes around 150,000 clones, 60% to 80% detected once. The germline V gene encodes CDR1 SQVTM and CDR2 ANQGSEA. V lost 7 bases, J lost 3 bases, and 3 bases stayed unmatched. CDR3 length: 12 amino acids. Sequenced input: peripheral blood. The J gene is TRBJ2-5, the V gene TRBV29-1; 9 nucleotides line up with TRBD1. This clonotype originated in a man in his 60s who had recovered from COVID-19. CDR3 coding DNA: TGCAGCGGTCGGACAGGGGAAGAGACCCAGTACTTC. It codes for CSGRTGEETQYF.